Shown below are 18 T cell receptor beta chains from a single sample sequenced in a study of beta chain features in type 1 diabetes. All of the isolated RNA was reverse transcribed, so expressed TCRB transcripts were sequenced. Here immunoSEQ multiplex PCR was the method, and the copy in TCRdb shows in-frame clones only, minus some. Of approximately 100,000 clones in the sample, about 40% are singletons; the top ten hold roughly 0.07%. Sequencing was performed on stem cell memory CD4+ T cells from blood. The receptors come from a woman in her late teens or twenties in good health.

This clone has just a few counts. The chain is built from TRBV19 and TRBJ1-1; 8 bases map to TRBD1. After removal of 9 bases from V and 5 bases from J, the junction contained 5 bases not matched to a gene. From germline, CDR1 is LNHDA and CDR2 SQIVND (reference sequence). The CDR3 is 12 residues long. The CDR3 DNA reads as TGTGCCAGCCAGGGGGCGTATACTGAAGCTTTCTTT. This codes for CASQGAYTEAFF.

This clone appeared a few times. The J gene is TRBJ1-2, the V gene TRBV4-3, with TRBD1 matching over 7 bases. Unmatched junction bases numbered 8, after V lost 8 bases and J lost 5 bases. The CDR3 runs to 13 residues. Germline assignment: CDR1 LGHNA and CDR2 YSLEER. CDR3 sequence (DNA): TGCGCCAGCGGGTCTGGGACAGATTATGGCTACACCTTC. Its protein product is CASGSGTDYGYTF.

This clone was counted a few times. The chain links TRBV18 to TRBJ2-1; 8 bases agree with TRBD1. This CDR3 comprises 16 residues. CDR1 and CDR2 from the germline V gene are KGHSH and LQKENI. V dropped 4 bases and J dropped 7; count of bases not matched to a gene: 12. Here the CDR3 DNA reads TGTGCCAGCTCACTTTGGGACAGGATTAGCTGGAATGAGCAGTTCTTC. Translating it yields CASSLWDRISWNEQFF.

The chain couples TRBV6-5 to TRBJ2-3; a possible D gene is TRBD2 (5 bases). Trimming pared 2 bases from V and 2 bases from J, leaving 14 bases between. CDR1 is MNHEY and CDR2 is SVGAGI in the germline V gene. The CDR3 consists of 16 residues. The CDR3 spells CASSYPRAGYTDTQYF. The DNA for the CDR3 is TGTGCCAGCAGTTACCCTAGGGCGGGCTACACAGATACGCAGTATTTT.

The chain carries TRBV27 and TRBJ1-1; TRBD1 matches at 9 bases. The CDR3 totals 16 residues. Looked up from germline, CDR1 is MNHEY and CDR2 is SMNVEV (reference sequence). V lost 5 bases to trimming and J lost 1 base; unmatched junction nucleotides: 8. The CDR3 region is CASSIQQGATNTEAFF. The CDR3 DNA sequence: TGTGCCAGCAGTATACAACAGGGGGCGACGAACACTGAAGCTTTCTTT.

The J gene is TRBJ2-7, the V gene TRBV4-2; 13 bases fit TRBD2. J lost 3 bases, V lost 1 base, and 15 bases had no gene match. The CDR3 consists of 20 residues. Germline V gene sequence: CDR1 LGHNA, CDR2 YNFKEQ. The CDR3: CASSQVPQPRTSGSIYEQYF. CDR3 DNA sequence: TGTGCCAGCAGCCAAGTACCCCAACCTCGGACTAGCGGGAGTATCTACGAGCAGTACTTC.

V gene TRBV6-5 combines with J gene TRBJ2-7, with 11 bases aligning to TRBD2. V lost 6 bases and J lost 6; bases outside the gene matches: 7. Per germline, CDR1 MNHEY and CDR2 SVGAGI. The CDR3 is 14 residues long. The CDR3 protein is CASSLGLAGGEQYF. Here the CDR3 DNA reads TGTGCCAGCAGCCTGGGGCTAGCGGGAGGCGAGCAGTACTTC.

The rearrangement links TRBV5-1 to TRBJ2-5; possibly TRBD2 for D (5 bases). CDR1 and CDR2 (germline): SGHRS, YFSETQ. CDR3 length: 13 amino acids. V dropped 2 bases and J dropped 4 bases, with 9 bases sitting between them. CDR3 amino acids: CASSLSGGETQYF. As DNA, the CDR3 is TGCGCCAGCAGCTTAAGTGGAGGAGAGACCCAGTACTTC. The variable domain in full, completed from reference TRBV5-1 and TRBJ2-5, reads KAGVTQTPRYLIKTRGQQVTLSCSPISGHRSVSWYQQTPGQGLQFLFEYFSETQRNKGNFPGRFSGRQFSNSRSEMNVSTLELGDSALYLCASSLSGGETQYFGPGTRLLVL.

This clone was observed a single time. This rearrangement joins TRBV28 to TRBJ1-2; possibly TRBD1 for D (5 bases). The V end was cut by 7 bases, the J end by 4 bases, with 10 bases between. This CDR3 spans 12 amino acids. Germline V gives CDR1 MDHEN, CDR2 SYDVKM. This chain's CDR3 is CASTRQSYGYTF. As DNA, the CDR3 is TGTGCCAGCACCAGACAGAGCTATGGCTACACCTTC.

The chain couples TRBV7-9 to TRBJ2-4; possible D gene TRBD2, 5 bases. The CDR3 consists of 15 residues. CDR1 and CDR2 from the germline V gene are SEHNR and FQNEAQ (reference sequence). Trimming removed 2 bases from V and 3 bases from J, with 11 bases in between. Here the CDR3 reads CASSLQVRGKNIQYF. The CDR3 bases are TGTGCCAGCAGCTTACAGGTTCGGGGCAAAAACATTCAGTACTTC.

The chain has TRBV11-2 and TRBJ1-2; TRBD1 might be the D (6 bases). The germline CDR1 and CDR2 sequences are SGHAT and FQNNGV. V was cut by 1 base and J by 7 bases, with 19 bases left in between. CDR3 size: 16 residues. Written as DNA, the CDR3 is TGTGCCAGCAGCTTAGTTTGGGGATCAGGGGCACTTGGCTACACCTTC. Translating it yields CASSLVWGSGALGYTF.

The chain carries TRBV9 and TRBJ2-2; no firm D call. The CDR3 spans 13 residues. V lost 0 bases and J 6 bases, leaving 6 bases between the germline ends. CDR1 SGDLS and CDR2 YYNGEE come from the germline V gene. CDR3 coding DNA: TGTGCCAGCAGCGTAGCGTCCCCCGGGGAGCTGTTTTTT. The encoded protein is CASSVASPGELFF.

The chain couples TRBV19 to TRBJ2-1, with 7 positions matching TRBD1. V shed 9 bases and J 3 bases; nucleotides not matched to a gene: 8. Germline V lookup: CDR1 LNHDA, CDR2 SQIVND (reference sequence). This CDR3 is 14 amino acids long. Here the CDR3 DNA reads TGTGCCAGCCTGCCCCGGGACAGCTACAATGAGCAGTTCTTC. Amino acids: CASLPRDSYNEQFF.

This chain uses TRBV7-2 with TRBJ1-1, with unresolved D. V gave up 4 bases and J gave up 2 bases, with 14 bases separating them. Germline lookup yields CDR1 SGHTA and CDR2 FQGNSA. The CDR3 length is 15 residues. This chain's CDR3 is CASSSHSRGNTEAFF. Written as DNA, the CDR3 is TGTGCCAGCAGCTCGCACTCCAGAGGAAACACTGAAGCTTTCTTT.

The chain uses TRBV7-3 and TRBJ2-3; 9 nucleotides agree with TRBD1. The CDR3 is made up of 17 amino acids. J was trimmed by 1 base and V by 3 bases; bases with no gene match: 8. The germline CDR1 and CDR2 sequences are SGHTA and FQGTGA. The chain's CDR3 is CASSFNGGDRGTDTQYF. The CDR3 nucleotides read TGTGCCAGCAGCTTCAACGGAGGGGACAGGGGCACAGATACGCAGTATTTT.

The gene calls are TRBV4-2 and TRBJ2-4; the D gene is possibly TRBD1 (5 bases). The CDR3 covers 19 residues. The ends were cut back, 0 bases at V and 0 bases at J, with 18 bases in the middle. Germline loops: CDR1 LGHNA, CDR2 YNFKEQ. The CDR3 here is CASSQDKRGSLLAKNIQYF. Here the CDR3 DNA reads TGTGCCAGCAGCCAAGATAAAAGGGGCAGCCTACTAGCCAAAAACATTCAGTACTTC.

A few counts support this clone. The J gene is TRBJ2-2, the V gene TRBV6-1; 7 bases fit TRBD2. The ends lost 4 bases at V and 6 bases at J; junction bases unmatched: 5. Germline CDR1 is MNHNS and CDR2 is SASEGT. There are 14 residues in the CDR3. The CDR3 DNA reads as TGTGCCAGCAGTGGCCAGCGGGGTTCCGGGGAGCTGTTTTTT. Protein sequence: CASSGQRGSGELFF.

Only a few counts were recorded for this clone. The chain is built from TRBV28 and TRBJ1-5; TRBD1 agrees at 7 bases. The J segment lost 4 bases and the V segment lost 6 bases, leaving 9 bases of the junction unmatched. CDR1 MDHEN and CDR2 SYDVKM come from the germline V gene. The CDR3 totals 15 residues. The CDR3 here is CASRPGTARNQPQHF. In DNA, the CDR3 is TGTGCCAGCAGACCCGGGACAGCAAGAAATCAGCCCCAGCATTTT.